The present entry profiles one TCR beta chain with its context. The germline V gene has CDR1 SEHNR and CDR2 FQNEAQ (reference sequence). V lost 5 bases and J lost 6, with 20 bases in between. The CDR3 contains 15 residues. Amplification of TCR beta CDR3 regions used RNA as the template. The HTBI primer set drove a first-round RT-PCR of the TCR CDR3. TCRdb re-called the multiplex PCR reads with MiXCR, one entry per CDR3 protein. In the table there are hundreds of thousands of distinct CDR3 sequences, roughly a third of which are singletons. The sample comes from a study of T cells in Graves' hyperthyroidism and ophthalmopathy. Exclusion followed for patients with uncontrolled infection, other autoimmune disease, pregnancy or lactation.

Sequencing was done on a sample of blood. The receptor was derived from a woman aged 40 to 49 with Graves' hyperthyroidism. The chain recombines TRBV7-9 with TRBJ2-7; possible D gene TRBD2, 6 bases. This CDR3 reads CASSPRGTWGPEQYF. The CDR3 DNA is TGTGCCAGCAGCCCCCGGGGGACGTGGGGCCCCGAGCAGTACTTC.